Listed below are T cell receptor beta chains from one sample, sequenced in a study of T-cell reconstitution after alpha-beta-depleted transplantation in children. MiXCR, run by TCRdb on the PCR reads, gives a single entry per CDR3 protein. The sample contains nearly 200,000 distinct CDR3 sequences, 6.3% of which appear only once. Here the sequenced sample was PBMCs, taken before TCRalphabeta/CD19-depleted stem cell transplant. Every receptor here comes from a girl under three years old with combined immunodeficiency, due to receive a stem cell transplant. Both conserved end residues are part of each CDR3. The D gene is left open where the match is weak. Not all rows give a size; the values are once, few, many and, for expanded clones, a class.

D,size,J,V,CDR3,DNA
-,many,TRBJ2-2,TRBV29-1,CSVEDRLGRGDYTGELFF,TGCAGCGTTGAAGATCGTCTCGGTAGAGGGGATTACACCGGGGAGCTGTTTTTT
TRBD2,many,TRBJ2-7,TRBV9,CASSGGGGFSYEQYF,TGTGCCAGCAGCGGTGGGGGGGGGTTCTCCTACGAGCAGTACTTC
-,many,TRBJ2-7,TRBV6-1,CASSGGPTYYEQYF,TGTGCCAGCAGTGGAGGACCTACTTACTACGAGCAGTACTTC
-,many,TRBJ1-5,TRBV5-1,CASSLAGGGNQPQHF,TGCGCCAGCAGCTTGGCGGGAGGGGGCAATCAGCCCCAGCATTTT
-,many,TRBJ1-1,TRBV29-1,CSVESLNTEAFF,TGCAGCGTTGAATCCCTGAACACTGAAGCTTTCTTT
-,many,TRBJ2-1,TRBV4-3,CASSQVRWTYNEQFF,TGCGCCAGCAGCCAAGTTAGGTGGACTTACAATGAGCAGTTCTTC
-,few,TRBJ2-4,TRBV11-2,CASSLWQDKNIQYF,TGTGCCAGCAGCTTATGGCAGGATAAAAACATTCAGTACTTC
-,many,TRBJ1-1,TRBV9,CASSVATPATEAFF,TGTGCCAGCAGCGTAGCCACGCCGGCCACTGAAGCTTTCTTT
TRBD1,-,TRBJ2-3,TRBV5-5,CASSYGTAHSTDTQYF,TGTGCCAGCAGCTACGGGACAGCGCATAGCACAGATACGCAGTATTTT
-,few,TRBJ1-2,TRBV29-1,CSVVVPGADYGYTF,TGCAGCGTTGTTGTCCCTGGGGCGGACTATGGCTACACCTTC
-,many,TRBJ2-5,TRBV7-2,CASSLSIQETQYF,TGTGCCAGCAGCTTAAGTATCCAAGAGACCCAGTACTTC
TRBD1,many,TRBJ1-5,TRBV20-1,CSASIGQGEYSNQPQHF,TGCAGTGCTAGTATTGGACAGGGCGAGTATAGCAATCAGCCCCAGCATTTT
TRBD2,-,TRBJ2-2,TRBV5-1,CASSPLLAEGTGELFF,TGCGCCAGCAGCCCCCTACTAGCGGAGGGGACCGGGGAGCTGTTTTTT
-,many,TRBJ1-1,TRBV18,CASSPQPGHNTEAFF,TGTGCCAGCTCACCACAACCGGGACATAACACTGAAGCTTTCTTT
-,many,TRBJ1-2,TRBV29-1,CSVDGGNGYTF,TGCAGCGTTGATGGGGGAAATGGCTACACCTTC
TRBD2,many,TRBJ2-1,TRBV12-3/TRBV12-4,CASSFGTSGLIKFF,TGTGCCAGCAGTTTTGGGACTAGCGGTTTAATTAAGTTCTTC
-,-,TRBJ1-2,TRBV29-1,CSVVGEDEDYGYTF,TGCAGCGTTGTTGGAGAGGACGAGGACTATGGCTACACCTTC
TRBD2,few,TRBJ2-1,TRBV4-2,CASSPGTSGRAVSYNEQFF,TGTGCCAGCAGCCCCGGGACTAGCGGGAGGGCCGTTTCCTACAATGAGCAGTTCTTC
TRBD1,-,TRBJ1-5,TRBV6-5,CASSYRKGAQPQHF,TGTGCCAGCAGTTATCGCAAGGGGGCTCAGCCCCAGCATTTT
-,many,TRBJ2-5,TRBV18,CASSPGRLIPETQYF,TGTGCCAGCTCACCAGGACGTCTAATCCCGGAGACCCAGTACTTC
-,many,TRBJ1-6,TRBV28,CASSLGGFFNSPLHF,TGTGCCAGCAGTTTAGGAGGGTTCTTCAATTCACCCCTCCACTTT
TRBD2,many,TRBJ2-2,TRBV28,CASSDRTSGTGELFF,TGTGCCAGCAGCGACCGGACTAGCGGCACCGGGGAGCTGTTTTTT